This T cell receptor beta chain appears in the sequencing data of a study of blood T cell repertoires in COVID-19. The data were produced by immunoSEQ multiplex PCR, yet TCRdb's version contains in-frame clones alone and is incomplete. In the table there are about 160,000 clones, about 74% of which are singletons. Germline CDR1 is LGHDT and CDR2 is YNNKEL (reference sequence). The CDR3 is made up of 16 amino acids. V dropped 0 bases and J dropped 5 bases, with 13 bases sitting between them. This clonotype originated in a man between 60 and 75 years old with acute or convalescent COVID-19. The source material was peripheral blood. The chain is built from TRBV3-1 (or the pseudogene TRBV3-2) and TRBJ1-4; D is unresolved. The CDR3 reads CASSQDDGVLNEKLFF. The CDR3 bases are TGTGCCAGCAGCCAAGATGACGGGGTCCTGAATGAAAAACTGTTTTTT.